These 19 T cell receptor beta chains were all obtained from the same sample, sequenced in a study of T cells in Graves' hyperthyroidism and ophthalmopathy. TCR beta CDR3 region amplification was performed from RNA transcripts. The primer set for the first-round RT-PCR of the TCR CDR3 was HTBI. In TCRdb, the multiplex PCR reads were re-called with MiXCR into one record per CDR3 protein. The sample has about 640,000 distinct CDR3 sequences; just under 45% are singletons. Sample: peripheral blood or thyroid tissue (not recorded which). Receptors were obtained from an adult man with Graves' disease, either hyperthyroidism or ophthalmopathy (not recorded which).

This clonotype has a count of ten or more. V usage is TRBV7-9 and J usage is TRBJ1-4; D call uncertain. The germline V gene encodes CDR1 SEHNR and CDR2 FQNEAQ (reference sequence). Trimming removed 4 bases from V and 7 bases from J, with 10 bases in between. The CDR3 length is 13 residues. DNA for the CDR3: TGTGCCAGCAGCTCCCCGGGCAGTGAAAAACTGTTTTTT. Residues: CASSSPGSEKLFF.

This clonotype was counted only a few times. The chain joins TRBV9 to TRBJ1-5; D is undetermined. The CDR3 has 14 amino acids. The germline V and J ends were trimmed by 3 bases and 6 bases, with 13 bases remaining between them. CDR1 SGDLS and CDR2 YYNGEE come from the germline V gene. CDR3 bases: TGTGCCAGCAGCGCAGGACTGTCGGTTCAGCCCCAGCATTTT. This translates into CASSAGLSVQPQHF.

Turning to this clonotype: The junction shows a germline mismatch at one end, possibly a read error. The chain recombines TRBV29-1 with TRBJ2-7, with 10 bases aligning to TRBD2. The CDR3 covers 14 residues. CDR1 is SQVTM, CDR2 ANQGSEA, per germline. CDR3 sequence reads: CSVQAGGSSYERYF. The CDR3 DNA is TGCAGCGTTCAAGCGGGAGGGAGCTCCTACGAGCGGTACTTC.

The chain uses TRBV11-1 and TRBJ1-5; D remains ambiguous. The germline gives CDR1 SGHAT, CDR2 FQDESV (reference sequence). V shed 0 bases and J shed 14 bases, with 14 bases lying between them. The CDR3 is 13 amino acids. CDR3 residues: CASSLAAEVAEHF. DNA of the CDR3: TGTGCCAGCAGCTTAGCCGCGGAGGTTGCGGAGCATTTT.

The chain uses TRBV13 and TRBJ1-2, with 8 bases that match TRBD1. The CDR3 extends over 14 amino acids. V gave up 5 bases and J gave up 7 bases; unmatched junction bases: 9. Germline CDR1 and CDR2: PRHDT and FYEKMQ (reference sequence). The CDR3 is CASSPTGASAGYTF. The CDR3 DNA reads TGTGCCAGCAGCCCGACAGGGGCATCTGCTGGCTACACCTTC.

This clonotype occurred many times. The chain uses TRBV10-2 and TRBJ1-1; D is uncertain. The CDR3 is 13 residues long. With 7 bases removed from V and 3 bases from J, the gap between germline ends came to 12 bases. Germline loops: CDR1 WSHSY, CDR2 SAAADI. The CDR3 bases are TGCGCCAGCACGAGGGAGTGGGACACTGAAGCTTTCTTT. It specifies CASTREWDTEAFF.

This clonotype was counted at least ten times. The DNA for the CDR3 is TGCAGTGCTAGAGAGACGACAGGGCGCGAGCAGTACTTC. This sequence encodes CSARETTGREQYF. The chain links TRBV20-1 to TRBJ2-7, with TRBD1 matching 7 bases. The junction had 5 bases not matched to a gene; V was cut back by 0 bases and J by 6 bases. Germline assignment: CDR1 DFQATT and CDR2 SNEGSKA (reference sequence). This CDR3 has 13 amino acids.

This chain connects TRBV2 to TRBJ2-2; TRBD2 matches at 8 bases. Per germline, CDR1 SNHLY and CDR2 FYNNEI. The CDR3 runs 16 residues. Germline trimming cut 4 bases from V and 5 bases from J; bases unmatched to any gene: 9. CDR3 in amino acids: CASSAPGTRGTGELFF. CDR3 nucleotide sequence: TGTGCCAGCAGTGCCCCCGGGACTAGGGGTACCGGGGAGCTGTTTTTT. Filled out from reference TRBV2 and TRBJ2-2, the complete variable domain reads EPEVTQTPSHQVTQMGQEVILRCVPISNHLYFYWYRQILGQKVEFLVSFYNNEISEKSEIFDDQFSVERPDGSNFTLKIRSTKLEDSAMYFCASSAPGTRGTGELFFGEGSRLTVL.

This clonotype was observed at least ten times. The V and J genes are TRBV7-9 and TRBJ1-1, with D possibly TRBD1 on 5 matching bases. Per germline, CDR1 SEHNR and CDR2 FQNEAQ (reference sequence). This CDR3 comprises 13 residues. Trimming removed 5 bases from V and 6 bases from J, with 13 bases in between. The CDR3 sequence: CASSTTGTAEAFF. The DNA of the CDR3 is TGTGCCAGCAGCACCACCGGGACCGCTGAAGCTTTCTTT.

The chain joins TRBV7-9 to TRBJ1-6; 8 nucleotides agree with TRBD1. The junction had 6 bases not matched to a gene; V was cut back by 5 bases and J by 15 bases. Looked up from germline, CDR1 is SEHNR and CDR2 is FQNEAQ (reference sequence). The CDR3 covers 12 residues. CDR3 nucleotide sequence: TGTGCCAGCAGCCCTCGGGACAGGTACCTCCACTTT. Its protein product is CASSPRDRYLHF.

Many counts were recorded for this clonotype. The chain is built from TRBV29-1 and TRBJ2-7, with 9 bases fitting TRBD2. This CDR3 is 11 amino acids long. Trimming at V came to 4 bases and at J to 7 bases, leaving 2 bases not matched to a gene. Germline CDR1 is SQVTM and CDR2 is ANQGSEA. Here the CDR3 reads CSVALAGEQYF. In DNA form, the CDR3 reads TGCAGCGTTGCCCTAGCGGGGGAGCAGTACTTC.

V is TRBV7-8 and J is TRBJ1-1, with D possibly being TRBD1 (5 bases). Trimming took 5 bases from V and 3 from J, leaving 13 bases between them. This CDR3 spans 14 amino acids. Per germline, CDR1 SGHVS and CDR2 FQNEAQ. The CDR3 bases are TGTGCCAGCAGCCCCGACGGCAGGGACACTGAAGCTTTCTTT. Protein sequence: CASSPDGRDTEAFF.

This clonotype was seen repeatedly, ten times or more. CDR3 nucleotide sequence: TGTGCCAGCAAGAACACCGCAACTAATGAAAAACTGTTTTTT. This sequence encodes CASKNTATNEKLFF. J is TRBJ1-4 and V is TRBV2; D remains ambiguous. This CDR3 has 14 amino acids. With 7 bases removed from V and 0 bases from J, the gap between germline ends came to 9 bases. Germline CDR1 is SNHLY and CDR2 is FYNNEI.

The chain links TRBV29-1 to TRBJ2-5, with D possibly being TRBD2 (7 bases). Germline V gene lookup returns CDR1 SQVTM and CDR2 ANQGSEA. V was clipped by 6 bases and J by 5 bases, with 13 bases between them. The CDR3 runs 12 residues. As DNA, the CDR3 is TGCAGCGTGTGGGGGGGCCGTGAGACCCAGTACTTC. This codes for CSVWGGRETQYF.

This clonotype has just a few counts. The J gene is TRBJ1-5, the V gene TRBV10-1; D gene unclear. Germline CDR1 WNHNN, CDR2 SYGVQD (reference sequence). V gave up 10 bases and J gave up 6 bases, with 19 bases separating them. The CDR3 runs 14 residues. The CDR3 region is CATPPLGMSQPQHF. In DNA, the CDR3 is TGCGCCACCCCTCCACTCGGCATGAGTCAGCCCCAGCATTTT.

The rearrangement joins TRBV29-1 to TRBJ2-6; TRBD1 matches at 11 bases. J was trimmed by 4 bases and V by 6 bases; bases with no gene match: 5. The germline V gene encodes CDR1 SQVTM and CDR2 ANQGSEA. CDR3 length equals 15 residues. Here the CDR3 DNA reads TGCAGCGTCGGGACAGGGGGGCGGGGGGCCAACGTCCTGACTTTC. It codes for CSVGTGGRGANVLTF.

The rearrangement links TRBV12-3 or TRBV12-4 to TRBJ2-2; 7 bases map to TRBD1. The junction had 5 bases not matched to a gene; V was cut back by 5 bases and J by 5 bases. There are 14 residues in the CDR3. The CDR3 DNA sequence: TGTGCCAGCAGTGAAAGGACAGGTACCGGGGAGCTGTTTTTT. This sequence encodes CASSERTGTGELFF.

This clonotype has more than one count but fewer than ten. The chain joins TRBV5-1 to TRBJ1-4; 9 bases map to TRBD1. Germline CDR1 reads SGHRS; CDR2 reads YFSETQ. The CDR3 length is 17 residues. V lost 4 bases and J lost 7; bases outside the gene matches: 14. The CDR3 DNA reads as TGCGCCAGCAGCCGGACAGGGGAGGTCGTCTACGGTGAAAAACTGTTTTTT. It yields the protein CASSRTGEVVYGEKLFF.

A note on this clonotype: Sequence at one end of the junction differs from germline and may be a read error. This chain links TRBV12-3 or TRBV12-4 with TRBJ1-5, with 7 bases fitting TRBD1. This CDR3 region has 16 residues. CDR3 region: CAISSGTAHSNQPQHF. The CDR3 DNA sequence: TGTGCCATCAGTTCCGGGACAGCCCATAGCAATCAGCCCCAGCATTTT.